Described below is a single T cell receptor (beta chain) sequence and its context. This sample was taken from a study of blood T cells in healthy people across ages. Through a sample-barcoded 5' primer and a J-beta primer mix, a second PCR was run for roughly 7 to 12 cycles. Each CDR3 protein is one row after TCRdb ran MiXCR on the 5' RACE reads. The profile covers more than 800,000 distinct CDR3 sequences, with 29% appearing a single time and roughly 17% taken by the ten largest. The CDR3 runs to 15 residues. Trimming shortened V by 6 bases and J by 2 bases, and 16 bases separated the two germline ends. Germline CDR1 and CDR2: MNHEY and SVGEGT.

Sequenced material: blood. The chain recombines TRBV6-2 or TRBV6-3 with TRBJ2-5; D possibly uses TRBD1 or TRBD2 (5 bases each). This TCR came from a woman at least 80 years old in good health. The CDR3 DNA sequence: TGTGCCAGCAGAGATCCGGGGCAGGGACAAGAGACCCAGTACTTC. Its protein is CASRDPGQGQETQYF.